Listed below are T cell receptor beta chains from one sample, sequenced in a study of tumor and adjacent non-tumor tissue in lung cancer. TCRdb processed the multiplex PCR reads anew with MiXCR; each CDR3 protein has one entry. The table records 75,000 to 100,000 distinct CDR3 sequences, roughly 70% of them present only once. The sequenced sample consisted of lung tumor tissue. These receptors originate from a man aged 60 to 75 with non-small cell lung cancer. CDR3s include the opening cysteine and the closing phenylalanine or tryptophan. D genes are given only for firm matches. Size tells how often a clone was seen (once, few, many) or the class of an expanded clone, and some rows leave it out.

cdr3_nt: TGTGCCAGCAGCCTGGGGGACAGGGGCAGGGCAGAAACGCAGTATTTT
cdr3_aa: CASSLGDRGRAETQYF
d_call: TRBD1
clone_size: .
v_call: TRBV5-5
cdr3_length: 16
j_call: TRBJ2-3

cdr3_nt: TGTGTCAGCAGCTTGGGAGGCGTGGGGTACGCTGAGCAGTTCTTT
cdr3_aa: CVSSLGGVGYAEQFF
d_call: .
clone_size: .
v_call: TRBV5-5
cdr3_length: 15
j_call: TRBJ2-1

cdr3_nt: TGTGCCAGCGGCCTATTTGGGGGAGAAGAGACCCAGTACTTC
cdr3_aa: CASGLFGGEETQYF
d_call: .
clone_size: many
v_call: TRBV28
cdr3_length: 14
j_call: TRBJ2-5

cdr3_nt: TGTGCCAGCATAGGGACAGGTCTGTACGAGCAGTACTTC
cdr3_aa: CASIGTGLYEQYF
d_call: TRBD1
clone_size: .
v_call: TRBV6-1
cdr3_length: 13
j_call: TRBJ2-7

cdr3_nt: TGTGCCAGCATTGGGCTGGTAGACAATGAGCAGTTCTTC
cdr3_aa: CASIGLVDNEQFF
d_call: .
clone_size: .
v_call: TRBV5-4
cdr3_length: 13
j_call: TRBJ2-1

cdr3_nt: TGTGCTAGCAGTTTATACGGGACTAGCTGGAGTAATGAGCAGTTCTTC
cdr3_aa: CASSLYGTSWSNEQFF
d_call: TRBD2
clone_size: once
v_call: TRBV28
cdr3_length: 16
j_call: TRBJ2-1

cdr3_nt: TGTGCCGGCAGCCTCGGTGAGACCCAGTACTTC
cdr3_aa: CAGSLGETQYF
d_call: .
clone_size: many
v_call: TRBV11-2
cdr3_length: 11
j_call: TRBJ2-5

cdr3_nt: TGTGCCAGCGGCTACTTAAGGGGGGAGAACACTGAAGCTTTCTTT
cdr3_aa: CASGYLRGENTEAFF
d_call: .
clone_size: .
v_call: TRBV6-1
cdr3_length: 15
j_call: TRBJ1-1

cdr3_nt: TGTGCCAGCAATAAGGGACTCACAGGGACCCATTACTTC
cdr3_aa: CASNKGLTGTHYF
d_call: .
clone_size: .
v_call: TRBV6-5
cdr3_length: 13
j_call: TRBJ2-5

cdr3_nt: TGTGCCAACAGTTTGGCAGGGACATCGGGGGCCAACGTCCTGACTTTC
cdr3_aa: CANSLAGTSGANVLTF
d_call: .
clone_size: .
v_call: TRBV12-3/TRBV12-4
cdr3_length: 16
j_call: TRBJ2-6

cdr3_nt: TGCGCCAGCAGTCTCAACAGGGGGCTAGACAATGAGCAGTTCTTC
cdr3_aa: CASSLNRGLDNEQFF
d_call: TRBD1
clone_size: .
v_call: TRBV5-1
cdr3_length: 15
j_call: TRBJ2-1

cdr3_nt: TGCAGTGCTAGTGGCCAGCAAGAGAGCCGGTACTTC
cdr3_aa: CSASGQQESRYF
d_call: .
clone_size: .
v_call: TRBV20-1
cdr3_length: 12
j_call: TRBJ2-5

cdr3_nt: TGTGCCAGCAGCTACCGGACCTCTACGGTCACGCAGTATTTT
cdr3_aa: CASSYRTSTVTQYF
d_call: .
clone_size: .
v_call: TRBV11-2
cdr3_length: 14
j_call: TRBJ2-3

cdr3_nt: TGTGCCTGTAGTATCCAGGACAACTATAATTCACCCCTCCACTTT
cdr3_aa: CACSIQDNYNSPLHF
d_call: .
clone_size: few
v_call: TRBV19
cdr3_length: 15
j_call: TRBJ1-6

cdr3_nt: TGCAGCGTCAGTCCACCGACGAACAGCGGGGAGCTGTTTTTT
cdr3_aa: CSVSPPTNSGELFF
d_call: .
clone_size: .
v_call: TRBV29-1
cdr3_length: 14
j_call: TRBJ2-2

cdr3_nt: TGCAGCGTTGGGGGGGGAAGGTGGGAGACCCAGTACTTC
cdr3_aa: CSVGGGRWETQYF
d_call: TRBD2
clone_size: few
v_call: TRBV29-1
cdr3_length: 13
j_call: TRBJ2-5

cdr3_nt: TGCAGCGTTGGTGTTCAGGGATATGACTACACCTTC
cdr3_aa: CSVGVQGYDYTF
d_call: .
clone_size: .
v_call: TRBV29-1
cdr3_length: 12
j_call: TRBJ1-2

cdr3_nt: TGTGCCAGCAGTTTAAGACTAGCGTGGGCAAGCACAGATACGCAGTATTTC
cdr3_aa: CASSLRLAWASTDTQYF
d_call: TRBD2
clone_size: .
v_call: TRBV12-3/TRBV12-4
cdr3_length: 17
j_call: TRBJ2-3

cdr3_nt: TGTGTCAGCAGTTACGGGGATGACAGTTTCTATACAGATACGCAGTATTTT
cdr3_aa: CVSSYGDDSFYTDTQYF
d_call: .
clone_size: .
v_call: TRBV6-6
cdr3_length: 17
j_call: TRBJ2-3

cdr3_nt: TGTGTCAACAGTCCTACGGCGGGAACCACAGATACGCAATATTTT
cdr3_aa: CVNSPTAGTTDTQYF
d_call: .
clone_size: .
v_call: TRBV6-2/TRBV6-3
cdr3_length: 15
j_call: TRBJ2-3

cdr3_nt: TGTGCCAGCAACCTTCCGGGCTATGGCTACACCTTC
cdr3_aa: CASNLPGYGYTF
d_call: .
clone_size: .
v_call: TRBV5-4
cdr3_length: 12
j_call: TRBJ1-2

cdr3_nt: TGTGCAAGCCTTGGAGGGAGCAATGAGCAGTCCTTC
cdr3_aa: CASLGGSNEQSF
d_call: .
clone_size: .
v_call: TRBV12-3/TRBV12-4
cdr3_length: 12
j_call: TRBJ2-1

cdr3_nt: TGTGCCAGCAGCACCCGACTAGCGGGATCAGATACGCAGTATTTT
cdr3_aa: CASSTRLAGSDTQYF
d_call: TRBD2
clone_size: many
v_call: TRBV13
cdr3_length: 15
j_call: TRBJ2-3

cdr3_nt: TGTGCCATCAGTGAAGGTTTGGACAGGGGGTATAGCGATCAGCCCCAGCATTTT
cdr3_aa: CAISEGLDRGYSDQPQHF
d_call: TRBD1
clone_size: .
v_call: TRBV6-1
cdr3_length: 18
j_call: TRBJ1-5

cdr3_nt: TGCAGCGTTCCGGGGGTCTCCTACGAGCAGTACTTC
cdr3_aa: CSVPGVSYEQYF
d_call: .
clone_size: many
v_call: TRBV29-1
cdr3_length: 12
j_call: TRBJ2-7